This T cell receptor beta chain stems from a study of T cell repertoires in cytomegalovirus infection. At the level of the study: It can be stated that public TCR beta signatures indicated CMV infection as well as a matching HLA type. Study results and caveats: CMV-specific TCR beta clonotypes restricted by HLA-C were the ones dominating the ex vivo response. CMV carriers with the relevant HLA were identified by cumulative public TCR beta family frequency.

V was cut by 5 bases and J by 1 base, with 20 bases left in between. CDR3 length: 17 residues. Germline CDR1 is MNHEY and CDR2 is SMNVEV (reference sequence). A single record per CDR3 protein comes from TCRdb applying MiXCR to the reads. The repertoire holds under 850,000 distinct CDR3 sequences, with approximately 34% as singletons. Concerning this clonotype: Its antigen is as yet unknown.

Specimen: PBMCs. The sequence was collected from a human donor in good health (CMV status not recorded). Some clones in this sample may be carry-over from other donors' samples. V usage is TRBV27 and J usage is TRBJ1-1; D is possibly TRBD1 (6 bases). The CDR3 protein is CASSALEQGFTNTEAFF. For the CDR3, the DNA is TGTGCCAGCAGTGCTCTCGAACAGGGATTTACGAACACTGAAGCTTTCTTT.